This is a list of T cell receptor beta chains from one sample in a study of blood T cell repertoires in COVID-19. The method was immunoSEQ multiplex PCR; TCRdb's version includes in-frame clones alone and lacks a portion of them. The table shows nearly 400,000 clones, with nearly 90% occurring only once. Specimen: PBMCs or T cells enriched from blood (not recorded which). Source of these receptors: a woman aged 25 to 39 who had recovered from COVID-19. The CDR3 runs from the conserved cysteine through the conserved F or W. Each record gives: clone size, D gene, J gene, V gene, CDR3 protein, CDR3 DNA. The D gene is left open where the match is weak. Expanded clones get a size class; other rows say once, few or many, or leave the size out.

>NA|NA|TRBJ1-4|TRBV5-4
CASSAEPGHFNEKLFF
TGTGCCAGCAGCGCAGAACCGGGACACTTTAATGAAAAACTGTTTTTT
>NA|TRBD1|TRBJ2-1|TRBV18
CASSPRQGLLDSYNEQFF
TGTGCCAGCTCACCGCGACAGGGATTGTTGGATTCCTACAATGAGCAGTTCTTC
>NA|NA|TRBJ1-1|TRBV2
CASSEPIRQWGEAFF
TGTGCCAGCAGTGAACCTATTAGACAGTGGGGTGAAGCTTTCTTT
>NA|NA|TRBJ2-5|TRBV5-1
CASSETRDWGTQYF
TGCGCCAGCAGCGAAACCAGGGATTGGGGGACCCAGTACTTC
>NA|NA|TRBJ2-7|TRBV5-1
CASSRGGGAEQYF
TGCGCCAGCAGCCGGGGTGGTGGCGCCGAGCAGTACTTC
>few|NA|TRBJ2-3|TRBV7-2
CASSSNVRDTQYF
TGTGCCAGCAGCTCGAACGTGCGCGATACGCAGTATTTT
>NA|TRBD2|TRBJ2-3|TRBV10-3
CAINGVAGGLENTQYF
TGTGCCATTAATGGGGTAGCGGGAGGGCTCGAGAATACGCAGTATTTT
>NA|NA|TRBJ1-3|TRBV4-1
CASSQGDGSSGTIYF
TGCGCCAGCAGCCAAGGAGATGGGTCTAGTGGCACCATATATTTT
>NA|NA|TRBJ2-5|TRBV19
CASSRIRGSEETQYF
TGTGCCAGTAGTAGGATTCGGGGGAGTGAAGAGACCCAGTACTTC
>NA|TRBD1|TRBJ2-7|TRBV10-3
CAISADRGVSYEQYF
TGTGCCATCAGTGCGGACAGGGGAGTCTCCTACGAGCAGTACTTC
>NA|NA|TRBJ2-2|TRBV7-9
CASSLASNTGELFF
TGTGCCAGCAGCTTGGCCTCGAACACCGGGGAGCTGTTTTTT
>few|TRBD1|TRBJ2-7|TRBV6-6
CASSWGQGPDEQYF
TGTGCCAGCAGTTGGGGACAGGGCCCAGACGAGCAGTACTTC